Listed below are T cell receptor beta chains from one sample, sequenced in a study of blood T cells in healthy people across ages. TCRdb fed the 5' RACE reads into MiXCR, producing one record per CDR3 protein. The table lists around 1,600,000 distinct CDR3 sequences, roughly two fifths of them singletons. Sequenced material: blood. All receptors come from a woman under 30 in good health. The conserved cysteine and the conserved F or W are not part of the CDR3 here. The order of the fields is CDR3 length, J gene, D gene, V gene, CDR3 protein. A D gene is named only where the DNA matches it firmly.

len: 14
j_gene: TRBJ2-2
d_gene: TRBD2
v_gene: TRBV5-4
CDR3aa: ASSKSSGRHTGELF

len: 17
j_gene: TRBJ1-1
d_gene: TRBD1
v_gene: TRBV4-3
CDR3aa: ASSQASSGQVRGITEAF

len: 13
j_gene: TRBJ2-1
d_gene: NA
v_gene: TRBV5-1
CDR3aa: ASSLAYGSYNEQF

len: 9
j_gene: TRBJ1-1
d_gene: NA
v_gene: TRBV7-2
CDR3aa: ASSLVQEAF

len: 14
j_gene: NA
d_gene: TRBD1
v_gene: TRBV12-3/TRBV12-4
CDR3aa: ASSLGQGQRYYEQY

len: 13
j_gene: NA
d_gene: NA
v_gene: TRBV24-1
CDR3aa: ATSASGGSPVIQY

len: 16
j_gene: TRBJ1-5
d_gene: NA
v_gene: TRBV21-1
CDR3aa: ASSTKKRGQGGGQPQH

len: 14
j_gene: NA
d_gene: TRBD1
v_gene: TRBV18
CDR3aa: ASSPSGTGPYNEQY

len: 12
j_gene: TRBJ1-2
d_gene: TRBD1
v_gene: TRBV7-2
CDR3aa: ASSLDGTVSGYT

len: 13
j_gene: TRBJ1-1
d_gene: NA
v_gene: TRBV4-3
CDR3aa: ASSQGWSATTEAF

len: 12
j_gene: TRBJ2-1
d_gene: NA
v_gene: TRBV7-9
CDR3aa: ASSQGSGNNEQF

len: 13
j_gene: TRBJ2-7
d_gene: TRBD1
v_gene: TRBV6-5
CDR3aa: ASSAPGQTTYEQY

len: 14
j_gene: TRBJ2-3
d_gene: NA
v_gene: TRBV5-1
CDR3aa: ASSLTQGFGTDTQY

len: 13
j_gene: TRBJ2-1
d_gene: TRBD1
v_gene: TRBV5-1
CDR3aa: ASSWEGQGIDEQF

len: 12
j_gene: TRBJ2-1
d_gene: NA
v_gene: TRBV25-1
CDR3aa: ASRREDRYNEQF

len: 13
j_gene: TRBJ2-2
d_gene: TRBD1
v_gene: TRBV29-1
CDR3aa: SVETGGWNTGELF

len: 10
j_gene: TRBJ2-7
d_gene: NA
v_gene: TRBV12-3/TRBV12-4
CDR3aa: ASSSGTKEQY

len: 10
j_gene: TRBJ2-7
d_gene: NA
v_gene: TRBV2
CDR3aa: ASHRGGYEQY

len: 14
j_gene: TRBJ2-1
d_gene: NA
v_gene: TRBV5-4
CDR3aa: ASSLEGQSSYNEQF

len: 11
j_gene: TRBJ2-5
d_gene: NA
v_gene: TRBV6-5
CDR3aa: ASSYSVGNGQY

len: 14
j_gene: TRBJ1-5
d_gene: NA
v_gene: TRBV24-1
CDR3aa: ATSDGTRGKNQPQH

len: 13
j_gene: TRBJ2-5
d_gene: NA
v_gene: TRBV7-9
CDR3aa: ASSLVWASQETQY

len: 12
j_gene: TRBJ2-3
d_gene: NA
v_gene: TRBV7-2
CDR3aa: ASSSRQETDTQY

len: 9
j_gene: TRBJ2-4
d_gene: NA
v_gene: TRBV24-1
CDR3aa: ATVQGNEEY

len: 16
j_gene: TRBJ2-1
d_gene: TRBD2
v_gene: TRBV6-2/TRBV6-3
CDR3aa: ASSYSRGSGGPYNEQV

len: 10
j_gene: TRBJ2-1
d_gene: NA
v_gene: TRBV29-1
CDR3aa: SVKPPRNEQF

len: 13
j_gene: TRBJ1-5
d_gene: NA
v_gene: TRBV20-1
CDR3aa: SARTPGAGNQPQH

len: 13
j_gene: TRBJ2-2
d_gene: TRBD1
v_gene: TRBV18
CDR3aa: ASSPNDRVTGELF

len: 13
j_gene: TRBJ2-1
d_gene: TRBD2
v_gene: TRBV9
CDR3aa: ANSVVSGIYNEQF

len: 12
j_gene: TRBJ2-3
d_gene: NA
v_gene: TRBV5-1
CDR3aa: ASSLVRGTDTQY

len: 12
j_gene: TRBJ2-5
d_gene: NA
v_gene: TRBV14
CDR3aa: ASSQGRGDNEQY

len: 11
j_gene: TRBJ2-4
d_gene: NA
v_gene: TRBV12-3/TRBV12-4
CDR3aa: ASRDSSRNIQY

len: 12
j_gene: TRBJ2-5
d_gene: NA
v_gene: TRBV15
CDR3aa: ATSRDVTQETQY

len: 11
j_gene: TRBJ2-7
d_gene: NA
v_gene: TRBV4-2
CDR3aa: ASSPDTAYEQY

len: 13
j_gene: TRBJ2-3
d_gene: NA
v_gene: TRBV7-2
CDR3aa: ASSLVQVGTDTQY

len: 11
j_gene: NA
d_gene: NA
v_gene: TRBV7-6
CDR3aa: ASSPIRGDEQY

len: 14
j_gene: TRBJ1-5
d_gene: NA
v_gene: TRBV7-9
CDR3aa: ASSLVTGVSNQPQH

len: 14
j_gene: TRBJ2-5
d_gene: TRBD2
v_gene: TRBV11-2
CDR3aa: ASSLGTSGGDNEQY

len: 10
j_gene: TRBJ2-3
d_gene: NA
v_gene: TRBV29-1
CDR3aa: SVSGDTGTQY

len: 10
j_gene: TRBJ1-1
d_gene: NA
v_gene: TRBV30
CDR3aa: AWSSGLLRTF

len: 11
j_gene: NA
d_gene: NA
v_gene: TRBV2
CDR3aa: ASSEGPGYEQY

len: 12
j_gene: TRBJ1-2
d_gene: NA
v_gene: TRBV12-3/TRBV12-4
CDR3aa: ASIKAGGSHGYT

len: 13
j_gene: TRBJ1-3
d_gene: NA
v_gene: TRBV28
CDR3aa: ASSLGRVVGNTIY

len: 12
j_gene: TRBJ2-7
d_gene: NA
v_gene: TRBV4-3
CDR3aa: ASSQRVFSYEQY

len: 15
j_gene: TRBJ2-3
d_gene: NA
v_gene: TRBV6-2/TRBV6-3
CDR3aa: ASSYPGWGPPGDTQY